These T cell receptor beta chains were read from a single sample in a study of blood T cell repertoires in COVID-19. Sequencing used immunoSEQ multiplex PCR; TCRdb keeps in-frame clones, though not all of them. The sample lists over 120,000 clones, roughly 82% occurring once. The sample taken for sequencing was peripheral blood. The source of these receptors is a human donor in a cohort sampled during active COVID-19. The conserved cysteine and the conserved F or W are not part of the CDR3 here.

j_call v_call cdr3_aa
TRBJ2-2 TRBV6-5 ASILVQGNTGELF
TRBJ1-2 TRBV27 ASSFRDRDYGYT
TRBJ2-5 TRBV2 ASTLGAGVETQY
TRBJ2-3 TRBV9 ASSVEADSAPSTDTQY
TRBJ2-6 TRBV5-1 ASSRRTGDDSGANVLT
TRBJ1-2 TRBV19 ASSIGGAGYT
TRBJ1-2 TRBV28 ASRYDNTQGYGYT
TRBJ1-5 TRBV15 ATSRDAGFNQPQH
TRBJ2-5 TRBV7-9 ASSSRQGAVKRGETQY
TRBJ2-5 TRBV11-2 ASSFAGAWETQY
TRBJ1-1 TRBV18 ASSPTSGGTEEAF